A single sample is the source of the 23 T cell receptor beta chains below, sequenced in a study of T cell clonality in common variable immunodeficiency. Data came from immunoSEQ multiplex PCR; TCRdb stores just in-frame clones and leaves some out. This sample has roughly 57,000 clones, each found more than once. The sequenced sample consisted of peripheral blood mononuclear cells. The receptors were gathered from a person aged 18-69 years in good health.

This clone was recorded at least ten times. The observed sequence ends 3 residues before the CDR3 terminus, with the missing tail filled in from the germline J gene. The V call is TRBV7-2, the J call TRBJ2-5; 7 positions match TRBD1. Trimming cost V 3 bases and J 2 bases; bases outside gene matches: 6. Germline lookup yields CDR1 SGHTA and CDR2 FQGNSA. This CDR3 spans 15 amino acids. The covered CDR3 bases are TGTGCCAGCAGCTTCCCACAGGGGCCTCAAGAGACC. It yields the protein CASSFPQGPQET. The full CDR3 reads CASSFPQGPQETQYF.

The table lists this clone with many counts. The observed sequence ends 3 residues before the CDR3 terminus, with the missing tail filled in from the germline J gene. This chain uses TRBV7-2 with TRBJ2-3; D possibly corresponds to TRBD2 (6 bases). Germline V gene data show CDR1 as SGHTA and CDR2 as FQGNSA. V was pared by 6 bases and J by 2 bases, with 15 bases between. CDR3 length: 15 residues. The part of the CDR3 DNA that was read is TGTGCCAGCAGTTTCCTGCGGGGAATCACAGATACG. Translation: CASSFLRGITDT. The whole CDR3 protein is CASSFLRGITDTQYF.

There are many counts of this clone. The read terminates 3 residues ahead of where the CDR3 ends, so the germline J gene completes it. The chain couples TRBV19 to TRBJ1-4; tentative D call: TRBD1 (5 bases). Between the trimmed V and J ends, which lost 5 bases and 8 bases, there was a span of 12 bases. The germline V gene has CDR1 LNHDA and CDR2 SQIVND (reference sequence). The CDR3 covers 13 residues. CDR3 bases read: TGTGCCAGTAGTCTCAATAAGGGGGAAAAA. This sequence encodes CASSLNKGEK. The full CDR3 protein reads CASSLNKGEKLFF.

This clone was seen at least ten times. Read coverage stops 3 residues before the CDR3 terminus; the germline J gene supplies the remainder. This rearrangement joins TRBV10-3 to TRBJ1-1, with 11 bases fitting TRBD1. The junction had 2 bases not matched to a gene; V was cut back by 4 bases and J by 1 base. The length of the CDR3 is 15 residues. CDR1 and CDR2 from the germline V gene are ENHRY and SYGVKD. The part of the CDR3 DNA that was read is TGTGCCATCAGTGGGGGGACAGGGGGGAACACTGAA. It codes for CAISGGTGGNTE. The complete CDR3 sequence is CAISGGTGGNTEAFF.

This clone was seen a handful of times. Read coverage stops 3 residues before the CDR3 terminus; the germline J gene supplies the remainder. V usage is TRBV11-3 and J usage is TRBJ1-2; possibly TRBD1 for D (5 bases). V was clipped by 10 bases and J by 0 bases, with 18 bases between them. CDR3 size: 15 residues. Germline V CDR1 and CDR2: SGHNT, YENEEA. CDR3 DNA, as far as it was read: TGTGCCACCCATTACAGGAGTCGATCTAACTATGGC. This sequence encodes CATHYRSRSNYG. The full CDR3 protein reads CATHYRSRSNYGYTF.

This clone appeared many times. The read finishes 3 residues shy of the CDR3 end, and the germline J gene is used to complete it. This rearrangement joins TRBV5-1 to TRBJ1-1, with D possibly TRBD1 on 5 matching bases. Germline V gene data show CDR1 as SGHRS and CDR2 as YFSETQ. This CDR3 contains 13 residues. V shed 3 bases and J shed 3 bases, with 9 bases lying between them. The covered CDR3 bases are TGCGCCAGCAGCTCAGGGTTTGACACTGAA. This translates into CASSSGFDTE. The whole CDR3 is CASSSGFDTEAFF.

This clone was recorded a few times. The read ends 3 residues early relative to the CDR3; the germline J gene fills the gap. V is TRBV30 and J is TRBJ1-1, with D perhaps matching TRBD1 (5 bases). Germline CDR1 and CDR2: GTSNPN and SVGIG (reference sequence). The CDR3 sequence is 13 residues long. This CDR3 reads CAWSPGTSGTAFF. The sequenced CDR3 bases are TGTGCCTGGAGTCCTGGGACTTCGGGGACA.

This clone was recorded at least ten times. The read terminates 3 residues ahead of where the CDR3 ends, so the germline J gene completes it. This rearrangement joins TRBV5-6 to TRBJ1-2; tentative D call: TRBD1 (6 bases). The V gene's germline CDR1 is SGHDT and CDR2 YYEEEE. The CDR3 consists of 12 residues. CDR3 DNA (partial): TGTGCCAGCAGCTTGGTTCAGGGGAGC. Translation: CASSLVQGS. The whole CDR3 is CASSLVQGSYTF.

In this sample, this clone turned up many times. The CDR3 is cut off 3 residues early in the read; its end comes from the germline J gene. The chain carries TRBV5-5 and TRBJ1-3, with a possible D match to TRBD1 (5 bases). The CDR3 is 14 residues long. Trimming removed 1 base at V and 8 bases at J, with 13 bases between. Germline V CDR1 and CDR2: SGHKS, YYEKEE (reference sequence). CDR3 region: CASSLFAGGDTIYF. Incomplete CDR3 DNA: TGTGCCAGCAGCTTGTTTGCCGGGGGGGACACC.

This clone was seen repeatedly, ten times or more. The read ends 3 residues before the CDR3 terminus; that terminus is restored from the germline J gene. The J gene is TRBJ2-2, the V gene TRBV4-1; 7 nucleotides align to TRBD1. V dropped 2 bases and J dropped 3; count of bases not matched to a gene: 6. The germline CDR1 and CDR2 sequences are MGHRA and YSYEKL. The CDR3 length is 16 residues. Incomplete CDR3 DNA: TGCGCCAGCAGCCAACCCACAGGGGCCGACACCGGGGAG. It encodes CASSQPTGADTGE. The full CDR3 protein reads CASSQPTGADTGELFF.

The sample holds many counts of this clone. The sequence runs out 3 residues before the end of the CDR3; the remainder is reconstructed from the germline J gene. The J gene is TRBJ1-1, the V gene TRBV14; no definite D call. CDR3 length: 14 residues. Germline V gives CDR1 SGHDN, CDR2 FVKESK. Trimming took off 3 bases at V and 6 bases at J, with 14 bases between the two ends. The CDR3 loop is CASSQFTDAAEAFF. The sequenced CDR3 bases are TGTGCCAGCAGCCAGTTCACCGATGCGGCTGAA. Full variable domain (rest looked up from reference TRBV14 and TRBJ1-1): EAGVTQFPSHSVIEKGQTVTLRCDPISGHDNLYWYRRVMGKEIKFLLHFVKESKQDESGMPNNRFLAERTGGTYSTLKVQPAELEDSGVYFCASSQFTDAAEAFFGQGTRLTVV.

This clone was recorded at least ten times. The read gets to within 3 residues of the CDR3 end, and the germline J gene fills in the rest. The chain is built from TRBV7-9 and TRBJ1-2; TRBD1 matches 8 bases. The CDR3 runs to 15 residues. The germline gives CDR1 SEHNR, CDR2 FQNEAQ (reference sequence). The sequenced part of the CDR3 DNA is TGTGCCAGCAGCGAACGTGACAGGGGTATAGACGGC. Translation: CASSERDRGIDG. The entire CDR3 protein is CASSERDRGIDGYTF. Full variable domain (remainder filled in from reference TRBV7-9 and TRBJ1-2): DTGVSQNPRHKITKRGQNVTFRCDPISEHNRLYWYRQTLGQGPEFLTYFQNEAQLEKSRLLSDRFSAERPKGSFSTLEIQRTEQGDSAMYLCASSERDRGIDGYTFGSGTRLTVV.

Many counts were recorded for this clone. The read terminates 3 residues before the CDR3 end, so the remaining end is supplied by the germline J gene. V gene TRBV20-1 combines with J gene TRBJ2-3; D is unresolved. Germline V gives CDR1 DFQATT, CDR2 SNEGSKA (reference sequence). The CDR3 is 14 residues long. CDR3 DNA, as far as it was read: TGCACCCTGGTCCCCCCCACGGGCACAGATACG. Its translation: CTLVPPTGTDT. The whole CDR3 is CTLVPPTGTDTQYF.

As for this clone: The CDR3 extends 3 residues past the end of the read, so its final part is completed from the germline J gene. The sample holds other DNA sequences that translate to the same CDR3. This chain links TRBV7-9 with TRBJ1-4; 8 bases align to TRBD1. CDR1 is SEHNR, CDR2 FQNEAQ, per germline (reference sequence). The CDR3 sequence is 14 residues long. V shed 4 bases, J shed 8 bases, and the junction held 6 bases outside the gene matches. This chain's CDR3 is CASSYGQGGEKLFF. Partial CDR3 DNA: TGTGCCAGCAGCTACGGACAGGGAGGGGAAAAA.

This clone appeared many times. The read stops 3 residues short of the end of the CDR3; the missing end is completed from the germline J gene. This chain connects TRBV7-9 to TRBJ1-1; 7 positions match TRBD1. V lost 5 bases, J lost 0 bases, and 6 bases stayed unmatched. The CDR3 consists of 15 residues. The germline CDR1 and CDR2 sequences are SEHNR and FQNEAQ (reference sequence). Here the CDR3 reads CASSPRGQLNTEAFF. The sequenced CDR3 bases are TGTGCCAGCAGCCCCCGGGGACAGTTGAACACTGAA.

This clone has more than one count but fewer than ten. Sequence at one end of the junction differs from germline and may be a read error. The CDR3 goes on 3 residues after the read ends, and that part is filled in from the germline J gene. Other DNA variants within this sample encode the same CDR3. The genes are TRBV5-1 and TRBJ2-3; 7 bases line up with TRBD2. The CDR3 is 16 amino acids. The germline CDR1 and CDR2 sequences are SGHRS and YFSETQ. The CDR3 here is CASSKPQGSGTDTQYF. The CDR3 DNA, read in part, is TGTGCCAGCAGCAAACCACAAGGTAGCGGGACAGATACG.

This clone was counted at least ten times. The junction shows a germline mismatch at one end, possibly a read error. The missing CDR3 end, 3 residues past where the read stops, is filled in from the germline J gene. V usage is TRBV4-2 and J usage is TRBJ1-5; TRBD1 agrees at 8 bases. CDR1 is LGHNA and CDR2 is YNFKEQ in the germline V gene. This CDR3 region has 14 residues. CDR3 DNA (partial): TGCGCCAGCAGCCAAGACAGGGGACGTCAGCCC. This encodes CASSQDRGRQP. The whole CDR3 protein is CASSQDRGRQPQHF.

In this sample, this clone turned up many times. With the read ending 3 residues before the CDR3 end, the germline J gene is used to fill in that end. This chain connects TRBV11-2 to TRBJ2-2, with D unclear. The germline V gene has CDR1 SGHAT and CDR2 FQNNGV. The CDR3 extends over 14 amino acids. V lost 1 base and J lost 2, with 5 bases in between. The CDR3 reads CASSLVLNTGELFF. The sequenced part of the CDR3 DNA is TGTGCCAGCAGCTTAGTACTTAACACCGGGGAG. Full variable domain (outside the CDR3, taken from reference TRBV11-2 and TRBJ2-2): EAGVAQSPRYKIIEKRQSVAFWCNPISGHATLYWYQQILGQGPKLLIQFQNNGVVDDSQLPKDRFSAERLKGVDSTLKIQPAKLEDSAVYLCASSLVLNTGELFFGEGSRLTVL.

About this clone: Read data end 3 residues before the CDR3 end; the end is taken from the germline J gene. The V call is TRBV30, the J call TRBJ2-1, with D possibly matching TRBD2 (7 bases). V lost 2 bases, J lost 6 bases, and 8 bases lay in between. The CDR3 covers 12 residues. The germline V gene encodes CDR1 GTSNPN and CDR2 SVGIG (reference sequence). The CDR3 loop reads CAWSRGANEQFF. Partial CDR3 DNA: TGTGCCTGGAGTCGGGGGGCCAATGAG.

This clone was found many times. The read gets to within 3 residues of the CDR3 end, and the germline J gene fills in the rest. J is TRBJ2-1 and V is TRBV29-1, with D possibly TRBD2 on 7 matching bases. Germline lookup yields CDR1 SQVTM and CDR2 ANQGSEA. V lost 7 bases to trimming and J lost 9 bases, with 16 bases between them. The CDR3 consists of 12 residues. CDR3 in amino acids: CSGRTGGVEQFF. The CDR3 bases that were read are TGCAGCGGCAGAACGGGGGGCGTTGAG.

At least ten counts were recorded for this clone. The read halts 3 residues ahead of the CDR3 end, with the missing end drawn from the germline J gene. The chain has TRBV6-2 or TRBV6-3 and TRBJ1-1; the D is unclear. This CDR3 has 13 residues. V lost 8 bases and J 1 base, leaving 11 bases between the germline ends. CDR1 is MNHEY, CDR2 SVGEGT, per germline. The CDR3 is CASHYDGNTEAFF. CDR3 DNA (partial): TGTGCCAGCCACTACGACGGGAACACTGAA.

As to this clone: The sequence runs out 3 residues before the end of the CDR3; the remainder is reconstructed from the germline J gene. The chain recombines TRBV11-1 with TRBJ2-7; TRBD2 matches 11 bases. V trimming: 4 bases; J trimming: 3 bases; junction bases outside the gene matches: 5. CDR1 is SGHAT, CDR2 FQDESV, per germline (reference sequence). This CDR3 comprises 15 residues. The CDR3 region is CASSSGLADYYEQYF. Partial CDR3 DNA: TGTGCCAGCAGCTCGGGACTAGCGGATTACTACGAG.

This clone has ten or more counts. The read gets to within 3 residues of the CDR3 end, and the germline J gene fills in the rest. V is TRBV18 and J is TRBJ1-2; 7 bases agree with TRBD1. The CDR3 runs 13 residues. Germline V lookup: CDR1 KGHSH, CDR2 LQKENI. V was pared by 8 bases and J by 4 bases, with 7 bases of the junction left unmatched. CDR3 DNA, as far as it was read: TGTGCCAGCCGGGGACAGTTCTTCTATGGC. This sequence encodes CASRGQFFYG. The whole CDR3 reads CASRGQFFYGYTF.